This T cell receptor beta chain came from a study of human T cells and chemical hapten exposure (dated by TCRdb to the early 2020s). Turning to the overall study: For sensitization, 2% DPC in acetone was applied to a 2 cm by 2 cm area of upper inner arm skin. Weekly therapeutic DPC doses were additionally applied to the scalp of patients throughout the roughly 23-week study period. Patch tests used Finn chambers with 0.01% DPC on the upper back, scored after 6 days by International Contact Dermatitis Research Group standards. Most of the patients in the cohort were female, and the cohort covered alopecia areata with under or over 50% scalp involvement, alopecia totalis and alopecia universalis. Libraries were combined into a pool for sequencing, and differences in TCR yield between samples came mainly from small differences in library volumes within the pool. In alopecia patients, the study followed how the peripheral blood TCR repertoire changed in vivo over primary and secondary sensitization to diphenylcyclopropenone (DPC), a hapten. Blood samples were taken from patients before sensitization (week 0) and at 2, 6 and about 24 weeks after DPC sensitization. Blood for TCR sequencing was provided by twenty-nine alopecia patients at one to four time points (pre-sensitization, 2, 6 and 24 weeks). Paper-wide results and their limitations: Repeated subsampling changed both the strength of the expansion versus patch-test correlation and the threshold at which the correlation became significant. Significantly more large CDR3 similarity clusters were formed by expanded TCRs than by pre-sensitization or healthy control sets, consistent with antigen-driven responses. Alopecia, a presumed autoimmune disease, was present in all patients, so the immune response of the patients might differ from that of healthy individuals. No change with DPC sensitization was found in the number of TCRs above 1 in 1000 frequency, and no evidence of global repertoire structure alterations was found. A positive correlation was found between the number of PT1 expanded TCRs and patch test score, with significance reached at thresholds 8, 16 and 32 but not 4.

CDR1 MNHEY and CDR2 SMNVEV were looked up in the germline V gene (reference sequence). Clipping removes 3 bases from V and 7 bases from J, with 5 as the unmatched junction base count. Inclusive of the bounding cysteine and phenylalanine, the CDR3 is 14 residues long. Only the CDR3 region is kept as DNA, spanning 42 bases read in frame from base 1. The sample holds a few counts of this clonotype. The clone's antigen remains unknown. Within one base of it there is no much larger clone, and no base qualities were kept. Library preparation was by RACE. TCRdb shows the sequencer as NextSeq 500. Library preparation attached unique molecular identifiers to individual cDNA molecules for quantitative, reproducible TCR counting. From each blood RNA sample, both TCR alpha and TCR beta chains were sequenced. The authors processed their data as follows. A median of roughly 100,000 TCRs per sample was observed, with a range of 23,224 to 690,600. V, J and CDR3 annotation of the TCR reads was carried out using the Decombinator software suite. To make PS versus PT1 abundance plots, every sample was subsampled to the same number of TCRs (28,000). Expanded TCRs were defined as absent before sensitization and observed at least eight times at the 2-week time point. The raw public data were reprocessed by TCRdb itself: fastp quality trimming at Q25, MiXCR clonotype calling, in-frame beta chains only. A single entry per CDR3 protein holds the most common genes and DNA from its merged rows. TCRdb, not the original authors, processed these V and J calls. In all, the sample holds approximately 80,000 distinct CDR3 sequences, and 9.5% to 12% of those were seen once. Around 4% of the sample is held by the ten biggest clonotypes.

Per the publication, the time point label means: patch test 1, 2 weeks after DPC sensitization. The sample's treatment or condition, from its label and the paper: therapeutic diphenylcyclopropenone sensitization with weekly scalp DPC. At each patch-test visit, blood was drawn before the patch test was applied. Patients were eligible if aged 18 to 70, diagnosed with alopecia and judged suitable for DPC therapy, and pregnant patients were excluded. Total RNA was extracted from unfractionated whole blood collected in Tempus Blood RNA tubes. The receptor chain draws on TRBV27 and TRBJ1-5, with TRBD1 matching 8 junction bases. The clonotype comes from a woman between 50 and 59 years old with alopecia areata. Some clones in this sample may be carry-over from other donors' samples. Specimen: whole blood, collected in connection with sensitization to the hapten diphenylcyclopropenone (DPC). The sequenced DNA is TGTGCCAGCAGTTTCAGGGGGCGCGGGCAGCCCCAGCATTTT. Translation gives CASSFRGRGQPQHF.